This TCR beta chain is from a study of blood T cell repertoires in COVID-19. As for the study in general: The study drew acute and convalescent COVID-19 samples from the United States, Italy and Spain.

TCRdb keeps only in-frame clones here, not all; method: immunoSEQ multiplex PCR. This sample has about 240,000 clones, with approximately 86% found just once. This clone has only one observation. V was pared by 6 bases and J by 5 bases, with 7 bases of the junction left unmatched. The CDR3 is 14 residues long. CDR1 is MNHEY and CDR2 is SVGAGI in the germline V gene. Sequencing used peripheral blood. The chain recombines TRBV6-5 with TRBJ2-3; 8 nucleotides match TRBD2. This receptor was obtained from a woman in her seventies with active or convalescent COVID-19. CDR3 protein: CASSHGGARDTQYF. CDR3 nucleotides: TGTGCCAGCAGCCACGGGGGGGCCAGAGATACGCAGTATTTT.